This TCR beta chain was sequenced for a study of cytomegalovirus exposure and HLA in healthy donors. Across the whole study: Within an early data release were about 80 million unique TCRs drawn from HLA-typed donors. Overall study results and limits: Through in vitro validation, three CMV-associated chains were shown to be specific for CMV antigens. Rare sequences made up most TCRs, while some public TCRs were found in many donors. Fewer N-insertions (relative to the approximately 700-donor mean) were reportedly seen in an Asian-associated ancestry cluster in a later analysis.

This clone turned up a few times. Its antigen remains unidentified. Germline values: CDR1 MNHEY, CDR2 SMNVEV (reference sequence). The V end lost 5 bases, the J end lost 7 bases, and 17 bases lay between the germline ends. The CDR3 contains 15 residues. Vbeta (60) and Jbeta (13) primers were used in the PCR. Generated by immunoSEQ multiplex PCR, the TCRdb table keeps only in-frame clones and is missing some. This table holds about 130,000 clones, 75% found once. This chain uses TRBV27 with TRBJ1-4, with TRBD1 as a possible D gene (6 bases). Source material: PBMCs. The TCR originated in a man aged 25 to 40 in good health and CMV-seronegative. The CDR3 spells CASSTNQGFGEKLFF. The CDR3 region has the DNA TGTGCCAGCAGTACAAATCAGGGGTTTGGTGAAAAACTGTTTTTT.